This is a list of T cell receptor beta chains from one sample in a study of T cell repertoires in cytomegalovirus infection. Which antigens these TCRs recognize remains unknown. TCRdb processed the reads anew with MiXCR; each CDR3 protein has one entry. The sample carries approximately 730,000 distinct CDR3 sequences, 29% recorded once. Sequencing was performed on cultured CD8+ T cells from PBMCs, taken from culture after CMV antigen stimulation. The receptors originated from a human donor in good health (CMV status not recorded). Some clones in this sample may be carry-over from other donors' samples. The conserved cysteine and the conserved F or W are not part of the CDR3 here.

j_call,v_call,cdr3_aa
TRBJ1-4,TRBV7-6,ASSPFGTGYEKLF
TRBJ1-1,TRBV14,ASSQRDDGRTEAF
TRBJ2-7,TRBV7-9,ASSLGGQGAYEQY
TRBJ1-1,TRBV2,ASSEVGAPPNTEAF
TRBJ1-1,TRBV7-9,ASSPARTGVTEAF
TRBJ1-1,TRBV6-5,ASSYSSGGWDTEAF
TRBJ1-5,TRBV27,ASSPWAGDQPQH
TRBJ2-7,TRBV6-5,ASSYIGQPYEQY
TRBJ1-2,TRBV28,ASRSTTNYGYT
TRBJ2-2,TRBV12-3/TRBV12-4,ASSPFRNTGELF
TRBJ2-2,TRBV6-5,ASSYNEELF
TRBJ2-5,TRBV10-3,AISESQTLRAQETQY
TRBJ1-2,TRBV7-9,ASSLAGGQVPSNYGYT
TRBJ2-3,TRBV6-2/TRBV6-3,ASSYSTGGATDTQY
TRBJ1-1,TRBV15,ATSRDSVRAGEAF
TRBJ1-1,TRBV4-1,ASNSGDEAF
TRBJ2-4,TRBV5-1,ASSRPSGGAFEAKNIQY
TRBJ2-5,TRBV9,ASSGGQGAVETQY
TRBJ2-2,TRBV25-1,ASSEYFIAPETTGELF
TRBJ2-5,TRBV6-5,ASSPIEGQVKETQY
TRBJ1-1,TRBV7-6,ASRSVGDAEAF
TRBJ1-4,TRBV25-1,ASSGQGGNEKLF
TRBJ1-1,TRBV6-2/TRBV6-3,ASSYALLGTEAF
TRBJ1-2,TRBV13,ASSSESLNYGYT
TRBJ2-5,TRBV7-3,ASSPSWGGETQY
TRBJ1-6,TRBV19,ASRGQGPLALH
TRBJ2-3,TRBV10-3,AISESGRTSTDTQY
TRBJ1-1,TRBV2,ASSEVQGNTEAF
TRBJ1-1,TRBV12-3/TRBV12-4,ASSPLWGDTEAF
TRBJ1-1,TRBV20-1,SARDPVRGLTSEAF
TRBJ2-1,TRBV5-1,ASSPGAWDEQF
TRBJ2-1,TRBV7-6,ASSFTSGPLNEQF
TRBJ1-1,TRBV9,ASTDSGTGDEAF
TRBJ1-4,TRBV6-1,ASSEARPNEKLF
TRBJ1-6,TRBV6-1,ASSEFRLGYYNSPLH
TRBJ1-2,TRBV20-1,SARSRTANYGYT
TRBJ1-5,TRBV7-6,ASSGGGGHRNQPQH
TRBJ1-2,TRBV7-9,ASSPEGATYGYT
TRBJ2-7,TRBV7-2,ASSLGVPLYEQY
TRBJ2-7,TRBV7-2,ASKVGSSYEQY
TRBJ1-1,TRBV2,ASPGAGDTEAF
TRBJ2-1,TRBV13,ASGGRLGQGGEKQF
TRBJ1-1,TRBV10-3,AINLDRWTEAF
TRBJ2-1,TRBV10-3,AISESDRHYNEQF
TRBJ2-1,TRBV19,ASSAAQSYNEQF
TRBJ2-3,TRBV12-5,ASGLNSPGTDTQY
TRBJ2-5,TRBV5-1,ASSVGGGSRETQY
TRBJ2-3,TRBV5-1,ASSLPVSTDTQY
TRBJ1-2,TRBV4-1,ASSQDRGRFNYGYT
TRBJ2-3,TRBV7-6,ASSLNFRTSGGTDTQY
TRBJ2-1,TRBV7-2,ASSINSGGSYNEQF
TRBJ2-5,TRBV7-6,ASSTTGFQEAQY
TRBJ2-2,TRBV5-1,ASSPEGAGELF
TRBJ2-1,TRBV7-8,ASSLAHAERRPYNEQF